This TCR beta chain is from a study of blood T cell repertoires in COVID-19 (dated by TCRdb to about 2020). Context from the whole study: Samples covering the acute and convalescent phases of COVID-19 were provided by collaborators in the United States, Italy and Spain. The material from the prospective study consisted of cDNA or gDNA derived from T cells, B-cell-depleted T cells, or PBMCs. The dataset comprised deeply sampled blood TCRbeta repertoires from subjects exposed to, actively infected with, or recovered from COVID-19. The repertoires were released in a freely available public database intended as a resource for research on the immune response to SARS-CoV-2. Samples came from the ongoing ImmuneRACE study (first 160 participants) plus 1,254 subjects from 6 global collaborators. The sample metadata nearly always contained a de-identified subject ID, COVID-19 status, age in years and sex. HLA class I and class II types, where available, came from metadata supplied by the sample provider rather than from assay-based typing.

The paper as a whole reports these results and caveats: The quantity of clinical and demographic metadata differed by source and by participant and was supplied without curation.

The collaborating institutions used their own protocols to collect whole blood in K2EDTA tubes. Collaborator samples were shipped for TCRbeta analysis as frozen whole blood, isolated PBMCs, or DNA extracted from either sample type. Reading from cysteine to phenylalanine, the CDR3 counts 14 amino acids. Of all the DNA, just the CDR3 is kept, 42 bases in frame from base 1. Ends trimmed: V by 5 bases, J by 5 bases; bases unmatched to a gene: 8. The germline V gene provides CDR1 SGHAT and CDR2 FQNNGV. The immunoSEQ Assay, a bias-controlled multiplex PCR, was used to amplify TCRbeta CDR3 regions from genomic DNA. The authors' analysis ran thus. Within the assay, amplification of reference gene primers was used to estimate how many nucleated cells each sample contained. To quantify the absolute abundance of each unique TCRbeta CDR3 rearrangement, sequence reads were collapsed and filtered. Productive Simpson clonality was computed per sample as the square root of Simpson's diversity index over productive rearrangements. TCRdb took over this immuneACCESS table, retaining in-frame rearrangements with V and J assigned. Such tables are incomplete; in checked studies, under half of the missing clones stem from an unresolved V gene, and the remainder is unexplained. D and trimming come from the DNA, and the V and J calls and clone size come from that table. This sample has under 300,000 clones in its table, and 65% to 80% of those were observed once. The top ten hold approximately 4% of the sample.

For this clone: No antigen is known for it. It has no much larger one-base neighbor in the sample; base qualities were not kept.

Specimen: peripheral blood. The TCR originated in a woman in her thirties or forties with active or convalescent COVID-19. The chain is assembled from TRBV11-2 and TRBJ1-1, and TRBD1 aligns with 7 junction nucleotides. The nucleotides are TGTGCCAGCAGCCAACAACAGGGGAGGACTGAAGCTTTCTTT. Its protein product is CASSQQQGRTEAFF.